This T cell receptor beta chain was identified in a study of spatial heterogeneity in lung cancer. General study findings and limits: Tumors with more nonsynonymous mutations had more expanded intratumoral alpha and beta TCRs.

From the 5' RACE reads, TCRdb called clonotypes with MiXCR, one entry per CDR3 protein. The sample gives fewer than 8,500 distinct CDR3 sequences, about 8% of which show up once; roughly 4.6% is in the top ten. Germline values: CDR1 DFQATT, CDR2 SNEGSKA (reference sequence). The CDR3 sequence is 14 residues long. V was cut by 3 bases and J by 2 bases, with 14 bases left in between. In its sample, this clonotype was seen many times. Its antigen is unidentified. Because this beta chain is a stray read in a library intended to capture alpha chains, its abundance should not be given much weight. As to time point: sample taken at primary tumor resection.

This clonotype was sampled from a male donor with early-stage non-small cell lung cancer. The sample was lung tumor tissue, taken at surgery. The rearrangement uses TRBV20-1 and TRBJ2-7; possible D gene TRBD2, 6 bases. CDR3 bases: TGCAGTGCTAGGCTCCCGCGCGGGGCCTACGAGCAGTACTTC. As protein: CSARLPRGAYEQYF.